This T cell receptor beta chain was obtained from a study of blood T cell repertoires in COVID-19. In the study overall: The samples span acute and convalescent COVID-19 from the United States, Italy and Spain.

This CDR3 comprises 16 residues. V lost 5 bases, J lost 5 bases, and 9 bases stayed unmatched. Germline V lookup: CDR1 MDHEN, CDR2 SYDVKM. As originally analysed: Counts of nucleated cells, estimated from reference gene primer amplification, were obtained. Assay: immunoSEQ multiplex PCR; the TCRdb copy retains only in-frame clones and omits some. V and J calls plus clone size are reproduced from that table; the DNA served to infer D and trimming. The sample holds a few hundred thousand clones, over 75% seen once. The V gene is TRBV28, the J gene TRBJ2-5; 12 nucleotides line up with TRBD1. This TCR derives from a woman between 45 and 60 years old who had recovered from COVID-19. The material sequenced was peripheral blood. In nucleotides, the CDR3 is TGTGCCAGCAGTAACGCCGGGACAGGGGGCGAGGAGACCCAGTACTTC. Protein: CASSNAGTGGEETQYF.